Detailed here is one T cell receptor beta chain. The antigen remains undetermined. This specimen comes from a study of PD-1 blockade in classical Hodgkin lymphoma. This sample's time point: newly diagnosed, previously untreated cHL patient sample. By magnetic negative selection, CD4+ T cells were purified from thawed PBMCs. Assay: immunoSEQ multiplex PCR; the TCRdb copy retains only in-frame clones and omits some. The sample lists 15,000 to 20,000 clones, approximately 92% occurring once. Regarding the study as a whole: Prior therapy or disease activity may underlie the repertoire differences, whose causes remain undefined. Relative to healthy donors, newly diagnosed patients reportedly had lower baseline TCR diversity, which was reported as lower still in relapsed/refractory patients.

Sequences were obtained from CD4+ T cells from blood. The sequence derives from a human donor with classical Hodgkin lymphoma.

CDR3 residues: CASSLAGISYTQYF. For the CDR3, the DNA is TGTGCCAGCAGCTTAGCGGGGATCTCATATACGCAGTATTTT. This chain joins TRBV7-2 and TRBJ2-3; D is undetermined. V was trimmed by 0 bases and J by 7 bases, leaving 11 bases between them. CDR1 and CDR2 (germline): SGHTA, FQGNSA. The CDR3 extends over 14 amino acids.